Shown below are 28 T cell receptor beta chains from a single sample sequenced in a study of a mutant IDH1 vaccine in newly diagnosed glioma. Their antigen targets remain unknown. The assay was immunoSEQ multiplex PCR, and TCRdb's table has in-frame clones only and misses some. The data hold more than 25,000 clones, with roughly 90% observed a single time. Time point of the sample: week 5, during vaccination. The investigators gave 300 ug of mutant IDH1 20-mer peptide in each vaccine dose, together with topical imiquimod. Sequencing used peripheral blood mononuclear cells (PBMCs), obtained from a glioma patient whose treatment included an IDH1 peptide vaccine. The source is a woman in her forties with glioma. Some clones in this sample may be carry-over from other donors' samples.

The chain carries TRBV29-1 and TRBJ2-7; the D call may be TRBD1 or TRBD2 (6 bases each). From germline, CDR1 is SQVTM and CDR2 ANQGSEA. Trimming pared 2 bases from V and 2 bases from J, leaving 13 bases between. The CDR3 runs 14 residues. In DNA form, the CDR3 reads TGCAGCGTTGAAATGGGGGGCGCGCCCTACGAGCAGTACTTC. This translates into CSVEMGGAPYEQYF.

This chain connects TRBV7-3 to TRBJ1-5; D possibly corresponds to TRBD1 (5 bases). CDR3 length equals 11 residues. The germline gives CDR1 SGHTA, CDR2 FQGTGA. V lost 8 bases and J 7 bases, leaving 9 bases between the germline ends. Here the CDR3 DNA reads TGTGCCAGCGGGACTTCACAGCCCCAGCATTTT. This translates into CASGTSQPQHF.

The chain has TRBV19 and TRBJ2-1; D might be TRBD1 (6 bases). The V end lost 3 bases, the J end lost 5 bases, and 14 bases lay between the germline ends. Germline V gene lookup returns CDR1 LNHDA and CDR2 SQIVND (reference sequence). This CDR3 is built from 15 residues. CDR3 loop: CASSMGTGHHNEQFF. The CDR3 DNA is TGTGCCAGTAGTATGGGCACAGGGCACCACAATGAGCAGTTCTTC. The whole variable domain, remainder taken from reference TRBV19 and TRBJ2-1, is DGGITQSPKYLFRKEGQNVTLSCEQNLNHDAMYWYRQDPGQGLRLIYYSQIVNDFQKGDIAEGYSVSREKKESFPLTVTSAQKNPTAFYLCASSMGTGHHNEQFFGPGTRLTVL.

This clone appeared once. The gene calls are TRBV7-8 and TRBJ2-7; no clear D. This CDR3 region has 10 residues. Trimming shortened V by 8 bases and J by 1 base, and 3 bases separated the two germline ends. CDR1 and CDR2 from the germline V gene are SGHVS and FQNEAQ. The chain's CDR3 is CASGSYEQYF. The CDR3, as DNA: TGTGCCAGCGGATCCTACGAGCAGTACTTC.

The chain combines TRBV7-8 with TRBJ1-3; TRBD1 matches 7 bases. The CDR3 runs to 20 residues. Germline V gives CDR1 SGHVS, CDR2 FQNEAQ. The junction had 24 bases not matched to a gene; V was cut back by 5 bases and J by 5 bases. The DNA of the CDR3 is TGTGCCAGCAGCCCAACTGGACAGGCGGAAACACCATCTCACCGAAACACCATATATTTT. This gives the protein CASSPTGQAETPSHRNTIYF.

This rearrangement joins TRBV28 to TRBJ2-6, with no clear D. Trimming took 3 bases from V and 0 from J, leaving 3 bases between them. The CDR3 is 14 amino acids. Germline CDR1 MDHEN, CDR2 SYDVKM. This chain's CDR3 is CASSFGSGANVLTF. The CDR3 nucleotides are TGTGCCAGCAGTTTCGGCTCTGGGGCCAACGTCCTGACTTTC.

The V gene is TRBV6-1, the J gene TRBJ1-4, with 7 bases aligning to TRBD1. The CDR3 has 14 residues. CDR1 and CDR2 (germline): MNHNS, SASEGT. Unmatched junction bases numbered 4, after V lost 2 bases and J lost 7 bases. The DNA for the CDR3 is TGTGCCAGCAGTGAACAGGGGGAGGGTGAAAAACTGTTTTTT. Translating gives CASSEQGEGEKLFF.

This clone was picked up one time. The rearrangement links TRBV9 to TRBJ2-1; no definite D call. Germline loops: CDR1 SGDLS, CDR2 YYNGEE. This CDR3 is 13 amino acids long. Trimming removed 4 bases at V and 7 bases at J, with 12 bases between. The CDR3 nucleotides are TGTGCCAGCAGCCCTCCAAGGCCAAATGAGCAGTTCTTC. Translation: CASSPPRPNEQFF.

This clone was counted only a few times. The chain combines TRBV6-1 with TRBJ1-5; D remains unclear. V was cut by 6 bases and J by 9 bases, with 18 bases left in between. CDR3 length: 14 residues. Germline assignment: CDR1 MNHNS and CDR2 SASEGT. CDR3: CASRLDSAERPQHF. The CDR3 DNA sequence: TGTGCCAGCAGGCTGGACTCCGCCGAGCGGCCCCAGCATTTT.

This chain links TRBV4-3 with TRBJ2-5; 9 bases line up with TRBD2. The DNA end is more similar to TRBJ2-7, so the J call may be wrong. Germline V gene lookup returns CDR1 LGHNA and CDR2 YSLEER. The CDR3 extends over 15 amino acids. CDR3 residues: CASSQVREGFGEQYF. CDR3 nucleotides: TGCGCCAGCAGCCAAGTGCGGGAGGGGTTCGGCGAGCAGTACTTC.

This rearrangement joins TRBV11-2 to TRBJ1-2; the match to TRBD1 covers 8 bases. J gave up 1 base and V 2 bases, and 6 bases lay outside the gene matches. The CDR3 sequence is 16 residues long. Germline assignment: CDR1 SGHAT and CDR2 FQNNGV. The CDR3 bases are TGTGCCAGCAGCTTATTTCGGACAGGGCATAACTATGGCTACACCTTC. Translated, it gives CASSLFRTGHNYGYTF.

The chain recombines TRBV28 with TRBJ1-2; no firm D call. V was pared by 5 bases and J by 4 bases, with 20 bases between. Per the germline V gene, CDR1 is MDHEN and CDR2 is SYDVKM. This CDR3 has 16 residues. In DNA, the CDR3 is TGTGCCAGCAGTCGGAGCGGGCGTCAAACCGTCTATGGCTACACCTTC. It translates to CASSRSGRQTVYGYTF.

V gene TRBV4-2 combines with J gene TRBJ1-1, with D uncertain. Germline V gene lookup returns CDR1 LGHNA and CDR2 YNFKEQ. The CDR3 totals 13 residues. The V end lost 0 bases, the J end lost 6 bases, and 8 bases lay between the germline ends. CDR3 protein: CASSQETVPEAFF. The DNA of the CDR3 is TGTGCCAGCAGCCAAGAAACAGTACCTGAAGCTTTCTTT.

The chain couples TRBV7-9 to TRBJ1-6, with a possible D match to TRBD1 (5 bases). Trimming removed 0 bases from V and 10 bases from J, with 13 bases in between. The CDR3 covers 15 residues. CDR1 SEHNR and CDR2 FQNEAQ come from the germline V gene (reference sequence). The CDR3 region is CASSLAGAPSSPLHF. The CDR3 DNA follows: TGTGCCAGCAGCTTAGCCGGGGCTCCCTCCTCACCCCTCCACTTT.

The chain's CDR3 is CASSLSGKETQYF. In DNA, the CDR3 is TGTGCCAGCAGCTTATCGGGGAAAGAGACCCAGTACTTC. The chain is built from TRBV7-6 and TRBJ2-5, with D possibly matching TRBD2 (5 bases). Between the trimmed V and J ends, which lost 2 bases and 3 bases, there was a span of 7 bases. Germline V gives CDR1 SGHVS, CDR2 FNYEAQ. This CDR3 region has 13 residues.

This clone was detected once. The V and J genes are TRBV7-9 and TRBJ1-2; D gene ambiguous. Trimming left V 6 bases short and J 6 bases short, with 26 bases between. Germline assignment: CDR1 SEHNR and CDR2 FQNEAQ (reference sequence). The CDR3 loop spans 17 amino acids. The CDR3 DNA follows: TGTGCCAGCAGACGCCCCGGTCAAGGAGGAGGAACGGATGGCTACACCTTC. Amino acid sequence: CASRRPGQGGGTDGYTF.

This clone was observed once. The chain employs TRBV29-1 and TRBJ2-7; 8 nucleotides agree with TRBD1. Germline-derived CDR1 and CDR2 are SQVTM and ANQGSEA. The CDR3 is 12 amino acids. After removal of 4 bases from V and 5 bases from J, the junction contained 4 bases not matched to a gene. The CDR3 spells CSVAGGFDEQYF. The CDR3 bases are TGCAGCGTTGCAGGGGGCTTTGACGAGCAGTACTTC.

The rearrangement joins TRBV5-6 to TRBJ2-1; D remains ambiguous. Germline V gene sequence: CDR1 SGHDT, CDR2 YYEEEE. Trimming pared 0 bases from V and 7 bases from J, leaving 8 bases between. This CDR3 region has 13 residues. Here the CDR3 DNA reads TGTGCCAGCAGCTTGGCCAGGTGGAATGAGCAGTTCTTC. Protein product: CASSLARWNEQFF.

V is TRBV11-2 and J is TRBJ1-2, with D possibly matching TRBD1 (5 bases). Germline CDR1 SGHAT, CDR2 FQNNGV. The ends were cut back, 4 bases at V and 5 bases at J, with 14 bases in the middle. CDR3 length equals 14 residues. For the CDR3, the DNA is TGTGCCAGCAGCTCAATTCAGGGAGTTTATGGCTACACCTTC. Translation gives CASSSIQGVYGYTF. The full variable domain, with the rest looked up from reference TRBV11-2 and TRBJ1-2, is EAGVAQSPRYKIIEKRQSVAFWCNPISGHATLYWYQQILGQGPKLLIQFQNNGVVDDSQLPKDRFSAERLKGVDSTLKIQPAKLEDSAVYLCASSSIQGVYGYTFGSGTRLTVV.

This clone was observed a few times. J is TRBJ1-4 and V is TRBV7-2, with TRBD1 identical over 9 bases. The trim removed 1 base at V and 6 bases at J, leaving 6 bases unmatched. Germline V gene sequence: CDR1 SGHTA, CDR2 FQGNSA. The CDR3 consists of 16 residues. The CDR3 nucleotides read TGTGCCAGCAGCTTAGTGTTGGGGACAGGGCATGAAAAACTGTTTTTT. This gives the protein CASSLVLGTGHEKLFF.

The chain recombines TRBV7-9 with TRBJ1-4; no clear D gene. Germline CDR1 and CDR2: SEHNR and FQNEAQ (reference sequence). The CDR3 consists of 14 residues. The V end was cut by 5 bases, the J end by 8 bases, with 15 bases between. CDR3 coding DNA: TGTGCCAGCAGCGGCCGGGAAAGAAAAGAAAAACTGTTTTTT. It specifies CASSGRERKEKLFF. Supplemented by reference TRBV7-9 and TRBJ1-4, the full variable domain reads DTGVSQNPRHKITKRGQNVTFRCDPISEHNRLYWYRQTLGQGPEFLTYFQNEAQLEKSRLLSDRFSAERPKGSFSTLEIQRTEQGDSAMYLCASSGRERKEKLFFGSGTQLSVL.

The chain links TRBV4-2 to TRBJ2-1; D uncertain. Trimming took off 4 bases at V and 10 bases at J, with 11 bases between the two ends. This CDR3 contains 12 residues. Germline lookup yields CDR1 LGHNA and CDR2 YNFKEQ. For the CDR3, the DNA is TGTGCCAGCAGCCTAGCTGCCCGGGAGCAGTTCTTC. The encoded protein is CASSLAAREQFF.

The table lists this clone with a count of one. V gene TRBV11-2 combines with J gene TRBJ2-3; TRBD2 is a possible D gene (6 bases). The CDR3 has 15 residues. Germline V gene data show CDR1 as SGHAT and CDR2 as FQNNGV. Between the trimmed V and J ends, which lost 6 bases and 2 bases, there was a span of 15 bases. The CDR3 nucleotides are TGTGCCAGCAGTTCGCCGGGACTCGACACAGATACGCAGTATTTT. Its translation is CASSSPGLDTDTQYF. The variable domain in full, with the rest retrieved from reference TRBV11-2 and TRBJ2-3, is EAGVAQSPRYKIIEKRQSVAFWCNPISGHATLYWYQQILGQGPKLLIQFQNNGVVDDSQLPKDRFSAERLKGVDSTLKIQPAKLEDSAVYLCASSSPGLDTDTQYFGPGTRLTVL.

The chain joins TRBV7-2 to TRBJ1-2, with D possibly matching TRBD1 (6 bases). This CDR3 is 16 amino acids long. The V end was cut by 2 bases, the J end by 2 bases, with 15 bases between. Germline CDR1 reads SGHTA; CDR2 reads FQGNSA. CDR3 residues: CASSLQRGRGNYGYTF. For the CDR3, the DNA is TGTGCCAGCAGCTTACAACGGGGCAGGGGCAACTATGGCTACACCTTC.

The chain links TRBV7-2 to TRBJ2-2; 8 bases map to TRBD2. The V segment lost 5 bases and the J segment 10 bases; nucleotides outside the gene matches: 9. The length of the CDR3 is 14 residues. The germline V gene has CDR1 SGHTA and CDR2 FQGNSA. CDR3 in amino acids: CASSGSNGGAELFF. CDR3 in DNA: TGTGCCAGCAGCGGTAGTAACGGGGGGGCGGAGCTGTTTTTT. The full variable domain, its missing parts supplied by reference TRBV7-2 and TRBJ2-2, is GAGVSQSPSNKVTEKGKDVELRCDPISGHTALYWYRQSLGQGLEFLIYFQGNSAPDKSGLPSDRFSAERTGGSVSTLTIQRTQQEDSAVYLCASSGSNGGAELFFGEGSRLTVL.

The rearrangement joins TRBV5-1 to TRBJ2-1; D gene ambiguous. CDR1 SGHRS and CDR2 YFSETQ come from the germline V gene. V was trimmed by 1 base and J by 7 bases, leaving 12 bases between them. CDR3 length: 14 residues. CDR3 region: CASSLRTAPNEQFF. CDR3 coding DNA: TGCGCCAGCAGCTTGCGGACGGCCCCTAATGAGCAGTTCTTC.

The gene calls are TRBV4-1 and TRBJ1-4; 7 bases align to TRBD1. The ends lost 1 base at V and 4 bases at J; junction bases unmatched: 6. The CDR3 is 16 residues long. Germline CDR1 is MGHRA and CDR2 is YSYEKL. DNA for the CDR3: TGCGCCAGCAGCCAAGCCCGACAGGGAGGTAATGAAAAACTGTTTTTT. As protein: CASSQARQGGNEKLFF.

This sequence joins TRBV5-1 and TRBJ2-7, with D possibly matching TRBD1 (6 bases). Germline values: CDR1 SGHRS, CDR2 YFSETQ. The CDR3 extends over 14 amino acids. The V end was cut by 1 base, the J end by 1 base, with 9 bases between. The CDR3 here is CASSLTQGSYEQYF. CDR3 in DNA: TGCGCCAGCAGCTTGACACAGGGATCCTACGAGCAGTACTTC.